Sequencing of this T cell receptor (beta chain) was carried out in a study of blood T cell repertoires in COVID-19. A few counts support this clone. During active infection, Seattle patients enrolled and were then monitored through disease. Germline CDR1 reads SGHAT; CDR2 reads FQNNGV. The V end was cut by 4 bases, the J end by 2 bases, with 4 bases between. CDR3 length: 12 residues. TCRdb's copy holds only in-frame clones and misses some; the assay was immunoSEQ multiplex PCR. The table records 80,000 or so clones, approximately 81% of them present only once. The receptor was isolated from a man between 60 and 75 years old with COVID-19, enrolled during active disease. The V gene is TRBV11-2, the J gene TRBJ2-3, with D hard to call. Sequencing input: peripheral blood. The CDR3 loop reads CASSSYTDTQYF. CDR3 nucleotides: TGTGCCAGCAGCTCTTACACAGATACGCAGTATTTT.